These T cell receptor beta chains were read from a single sample in a study of blood T cell repertoires in COVID-19. Data came from immunoSEQ multiplex PCR; TCRdb stores just in-frame clones and leaves some out. The table has about 250,000 clones, 86% seen once. The sequencing input was PBMCs or T cells enriched from blood (not recorded which). The receptors were sampled from a man younger than 30 who had recovered from COVID-19. The CDR3 runs from the conserved cysteine through the conserved F or W. Each record gives: V gene, clone size, J gene, D gene, CDR3 DNA, CDR3 protein. D genes are given only for firm matches. Clone size is given for some rows only: seen once, a few or many times, or a class if the clone is expanded.

TRBV5-4,.,TRBJ2-1,.,TGTGCCAGCAGCTTGTTGTCCTATGAGCAGTTCTTC,CASSLLSYEQFF
TRBV29-1,once,TRBJ1-3,TRBD1,TGCAGCGTGGGACAGGGAGGAAACACCATATATTTT,CSVGQGGNTIYF
TRBV27,.,TRBJ2-3,TRBD2,TGTGCCAGCAGTTGGGGACTAGACCTTAGTTCTAGCACAGATACGCAGTATTTT,CASSWGLDLSSSTDTQYF
TRBV28,.,TRBJ2-2,.,TGTGCCAGCAGTTTATACGAGTCCGGGAAGCTGTTTTTT,CASSLYESGKLFF
TRBV6-5,.,TRBJ2-5,TRBD1,TGTGCCAGCAGAGCCGGGACAGGCTTTCAAGAGACCCAGTACTTC,CASRAGTGFQETQYF
TRBV5-1,.,TRBJ2-7,TRBD1,TGCGCCAGCAGCTTAGAGGGGGCTCTTTCCTACGAGCAGTACTTC,CASSLEGALSYEQYF
TRBV11-2,.,TRBJ1-3,TRBD1,TGTGCCAGCCGCGGACAGGCGGGAAACACCATATATTTT,CASRGQAGNTIYF
TRBV4-2,many,TRBJ1-4,.,TGTGCCAGCAGCCAAGCGGGACACGATGAAAAACTGTTTTTT,CASSQAGHDEKLFF
TRBV30,.,TRBJ1-6,TRBD1,TGTGCCGGGCCGGGACAGGGAAATTCACCCCTCCACTTT,CAGPGQGNSPLHF
TRBV6-5,.,TRBJ1-2,.,TGTGCCAGCACCCGAGCAGGTTTTGGCTACACCTTC,CASTRAGFGYTF
TRBV7-2,.,TRBJ2-2,.,TGTGCCAGCAGCCCCCAGGACACCAACACCGGGGAGCTGTTTTTT,CASSPQDTNTGELFF
TRBV5-1,.,TRBJ2-3,TRBD2,TGCGCCAGCAGCTTGGAAGGGACTAGCGGGACCACAGATACGCAGTATTTT,CASSLEGTSGTTDTQYF
TRBV27,.,TRBJ1-5,TRBD1,TGTGCCAGCAGTTTGAACAGGGGTTCTCAGCCCCAGCATTTT,CASSLNRGSQPQHF
TRBV29-1,.,TRBJ2-3,.,TGCAGCGTTGGTGGTAGCGGCTTTGCTAGCACAGATACGCAGTATTTT,CSVGGSGFASTDTQYF